The 18 T cell receptor beta chains below were found in one sample sequenced in a study of cytomegalovirus exposure and HLA in healthy donors (dated by TCRdb to 2016 to 2017). Library creation used the immunoSEQ multiplex PCR assay. A mixture of 60 forward primers for TCR Vbeta segments and 13 reverse primers for TCR Jbeta segments was used in the multiplex PCR. TCRdb took over this immuneACCESS table, retaining in-frame rearrangements with V and J assigned. Such tables are incomplete; in checked studies, under half of the missing clones stem from an unresolved V gene, and the remainder is unexplained. For this sample there are 37,000 or so clones; about 67% appear just once. 6.3% of the sample goes to the ten largest clones. The material sequenced was PBMCs. The receptors come from a young man in good health and CMV-seronegative.

This chain uses TRBV5-1 with TRBJ2-7; 8 bases align to TRBD2. The CDR3 totals 15 residues. The V segment lost 3 bases and the J segment 6 bases; nucleotides outside the gene matches: 11. CDR1 SGHRS and CDR2 YFSETQ come from the germline V gene. The CDR3 is CASSSTGTRGPEQYF. In DNA, the CDR3 is TGCGCCAGCAGCTCCACCGGGACTAGGGGCCCCGAGCAGTACTTC. Complete variable domain (other parts from reference TRBV5-1 and TRBJ2-7): KAGVTQTPRYLIKTRGQQVTLSCSPISGHRSVSWYQQTPGQGLQFLFEYFSETQRNKGNFPGRFSGRQFSNSRSEMNVSTLELGDSALYLCASSSTGTRGPEQYFGPGTRLTVT.

This chain uses TRBV29-1 with TRBJ2-1; D not resolved. V was pared by 6 bases and J by 5 bases, with 14 bases between. Germline lookup yields CDR1 SQVTM and CDR2 ANQGSEA. CDR3 length: 13 amino acids. The chain's CDR3 is CSVSAESNNEQFF. CDR3 sequence (DNA): TGCAGCGTCTCGGCGGAGTCCAACAATGAGCAGTTCTTC.

The CDR3 sequence: CASSDSGVLNQPQHF. CDR3 DNA: TGTGCCAGCAGTGATTCGGGGGTACTCAATCAGCCCCAGCATTTT. The chain couples TRBV6-1 to TRBJ1-5, with a weak D call TRBD1 (5 bases). Looked up from germline, CDR1 is MNHNS and CDR2 is SASEGT. This CDR3 contains 15 residues. The V end lost 3 bases, the J end lost 3 bases, and 12 bases lay between the germline ends.

The chain couples TRBV7-2 to TRBJ1-4; no reliable D call. Trimming cost V 3 bases and J 8 bases, with 10 bases left between them. CDR1 SGHTA and CDR2 FQGNSA come from the germline V gene. The CDR3 totals 13 residues. The CDR3 DNA is TGTGCCAGCAGCTTGGCAGGAAGAGAAAAACTGTTTTTT. Translating gives CASSLAGREKLFF.

The genes are TRBV28 and TRBJ2-7; 7 nucleotides agree with TRBD2. CDR1 and CDR2 (germline): MDHEN, SYDVKM. This CDR3 comprises 14 residues. Trimming removed 1 base from V and 2 bases from J; junction bases left unmatched: 2. Here the CDR3 reads CASSLSGTTYEQYF. The CDR3 DNA follows: TGTGCCAGCAGTTTATCCGGGACTACCTACGAGCAGTACTTC. Full variable domain (remainder filled in from reference TRBV28 and TRBJ2-7): DVKVTQSSRYLVKRTGEKVFLECVQDMDHENMFWYRQDPGLGLRLIYFSYDVKMKEKGDIPEGYSVSREKKERFSLILESASTNQTSMYLCASSLSGTTYEQYFGPGTRLTVT.

The chain carries TRBV7-9 and TRBJ2-3; D remains ambiguous. V was clipped by 4 bases and J by 4 bases, with 9 bases between them. This CDR3 is 13 amino acids long. Per germline, CDR1 SEHNR and CDR2 FQNEAQ (reference sequence). CDR3 residues: CASSYRGADTQYF. The CDR3 nucleotides read TGTGCCAGCAGCTACCGCGGTGCAGATACGCAGTATTTT.

V and J are TRBV29-1 and TRBJ2-7; tentative D call: TRBD2 (6 bases). Germline CDR1 and CDR2: SQVTM and ANQGSEA. CDR3 size: 12 residues. V dropped 1 base and J dropped 7 bases, with 11 bases sitting between them. The CDR3 protein is CSVEGARGEQYF. In DNA form, the CDR3 reads TGCAGCGTTGAAGGGGCCCGGGGGGAGCAGTACTTC.

The chain recombines TRBV19 with TRBJ2-7; D is unclear. Germline lookup yields CDR1 LNHDA and CDR2 SQIVND (reference sequence). Trimming cost V 3 bases and J 0 bases, with 6 bases left between them. This CDR3 is 13 amino acids long. CDR3 bases: TGTGCCAGTAGTATGGTAGCCTCCTACGAGCAGTACTTC. Translation gives CASSMVASYEQYF.

The chain carries TRBV19 and TRBJ1-5, with D maybe TRBD1 (5 bases). Germline assignment: CDR1 LNHDA and CDR2 SQIVND (reference sequence). Trimming removed 3 bases at V and 6 bases at J, with 12 bases between. This CDR3 has 14 residues. CDR3 nucleotides: TGTGCCAGTAGTATGGCGGGGCAAAGTCAGCCCCAGCATTTT. The encoded protein is CASSMAGQSQPQHF.

This clone was observed a handful of times. This sequence joins TRBV7-9 and TRBJ1-1, with D perhaps TRBD1 (5 bases). This CDR3 is built from 14 residues. The germline CDR1 and CDR2 sequences are SEHNR and FQNEAQ (reference sequence). The ends were cut back, 1 base at V and 1 base at J, with 7 bases in the middle. DNA of the CDR3: TGTGCCAGCAGCTTAGGGGGGGAGAACACTGAAGCTTTCTTT. Its protein product is CASSLGGENTEAFF.

This clone was detected once. The chain links TRBV4-1 to TRBJ2-6; D possibly corresponds to TRBD1 (6 bases). The CDR3 totals 18 residues. Germline CDR1 reads MGHRA; CDR2 reads YSYEKL. Between the trimmed V and J ends, which lost 1 base and 1 base, there was a span of 14 bases. CDR3 region: CASSQVQGKLSGANVLTF. The CDR3 coding sequence is TGCGCCAGCAGCCAAGTACAGGGAAAATTGTCTGGGGCCAACGTCCTGACTTTC.

The rearrangement joins TRBV30 to TRBJ2-7; weak D call: TRBD2 (6 bases). Looked up from germline, CDR1 is GTSNPN and CDR2 is SVGIG (reference sequence). The CDR3 loop spans 16 amino acids. The germline V and J ends were trimmed by 0 bases and 2 bases, with 17 bases remaining between them. CDR3 nucleotide sequence: TGTGCCTGGAGTGTAGGTAGGGGAGGTATGGCCTACGAGCAGTACTTC. This sequence encodes CAWSVGRGGMAYEQYF.

The gene calls are TRBV4-2 and TRBJ2-5; D is undetermined. Germline V lookup: CDR1 LGHNA, CDR2 YNFKEQ. Deletions cut 4 bases from V and 9 bases from J, with 21 bases between. The CDR3 length is 15 residues. The CDR3 DNA sequence: TGTGCCAGCAGCCCAATGCAAGCCCTCCCCATGGCCCAGTACTTC. It translates to CASSPMQALPMAQYF.

This clone appeared a few times. The DNA of the CDR3 is TGTGCCAGCAGTGAAGGATTGGCAGGGAATCAGCCCCAGCATTTT. The encoded protein is CASSEGLAGNQPQHF. The V and J genes are TRBV2 and TRBJ1-5, with a possible D match to TRBD1 (5 bases). Germline V gives CDR1 SNHLY, CDR2 FYNNEI. The CDR3 consists of 15 residues. V was clipped by 1 base and J by 4 bases, with 11 bases between them.

The chain is built from TRBV18 and TRBJ1-1; D perhaps matches TRBD1 (6 bases). V lost 0 bases and J lost 4, with 15 bases in between. Germline CDR1 and CDR2: KGHSH and LQKENI. There are 16 residues in the CDR3. DNA of the CDR3: TGTGCCAGCTCACCACCGAAAATGGGGGGGCTCACTGAAGCTTTCTTT. Its translation is CASSPPKMGGLTEAFF.

V and J are TRBV19 and TRBJ2-1; 7 bases align to TRBD1. The CDR3 is 13 residues long. CDR1 and CDR2 (germline): LNHDA, SQIVND (reference sequence). V shed 5 bases and J 5 bases; nucleotides not matched to a gene: 3. The CDR3 region is CASSSDRNNEQFF. CDR3 bases: TGTGCCAGTAGTTCGGACAGGAACAATGAGCAGTTCTTC.

V gene TRBV10-3 combines with J gene TRBJ1-4; D remains ambiguous. Trimming took off 4 bases at V and 0 bases at J, with 9 bases between the two ends. CDR3 length equals 15 residues. Germline V gene lookup returns CDR1 ENHRY and CDR2 SYGVKD. The CDR3 bases are TGTGCCATCAGTGTCAGTCAGACAACTAATGAAAAACTGTTTTTT. Translated, it gives CAISVSQTTNEKLFF.

The DNA for the CDR3 is TGTGCCAGCAGCTTAAACAGGGGTTATGGCTACACCTTC. Translation gives CASSLNRGYGYTF. J is TRBJ1-2 and V is TRBV7-2; 7 nucleotides agree with TRBD1. With 2 bases clipped from V and 5 bases from J, the junction kept 2 bases outside the gene matches. Germline CDR1 and CDR2: SGHTA and FQGNSA. The CDR3 loop spans 13 amino acids.